One and the same sample provided the 21 T cell receptor beta chains below, sequenced in a study of shared clonotypes between healthy human individuals. Naive CD8 isolation took CD45RO-negative cells positively selected for CCR7 and excluded terminally differentiated effector memory CD45RA+ cells. TCRdb's copy holds only in-frame clones and misses some; the assay was immunoSEQ multiplex PCR. The table records more than 2 million clones, roughly 95% of them present only once. The sequencing sample was made of naive CD8+ T cells from PBMCs. The receptors shown here come from a man between 18 and 35 years old in good health. Some clones in this sample may be carry-over from other donors' samples.

CDR3 nucleotide sequence: TGTGCCAGCTCACCACGGTTGGGTTGGGACTCTGGAAACACCATATATTTT. Translation: CASSPRLGWDSGNTIYF. The chain couples TRBV18 to TRBJ1-3; no reliable D call. The CDR3 totals 17 residues. Per germline, CDR1 KGHSH and CDR2 LQKENI. V was cut by 1 base and J by 0 bases, with 13 bases left in between.

This rearrangement joins TRBV6-5 to TRBJ1-5, with D tentatively TRBD1 (5 bases). This CDR3 is 15 amino acids long. The germline CDR1 and CDR2 sequences are MNHEY and SVGAGI. Trimming took 6 bases from V and 2 from J, leaving 14 bases between them. CDR3 DNA: TGTGCCAGCAGCTACGGATGGGGGGGCAATCAGCCCCAGCATTTT. Translation gives CASSYGWGGNQPQHF.

Only one count was recorded for this clone. The chain employs TRBV6-5 and TRBJ2-1; D unclear. Per the germline V gene, CDR1 is MNHEY and CDR2 is SVGAGI. Trimming left V 6 bases short and J 9 bases short, with 21 bases between. This CDR3 has 15 residues. CDR3 protein: CASSPYTQGNSEQFF. The CDR3 DNA sequence: TGTGCCAGCAGCCCCTATACCCAAGGTAACAGTGAGCAGTTCTTC.

V usage is TRBV5-1 and J usage is TRBJ1-4, with 9 positions matching TRBD1. The CDR3 runs 15 residues. Germline V gene lookup returns CDR1 SGHRS and CDR2 YFSETQ. The trim removed 4 bases at V and 4 bases at J, leaving 5 bases unmatched. CDR3 DNA sequence: TGCGCCAGCAGCGGGGGGACAGGGAGTAATGAAAAACTGTTTTTT. This codes for CASSGGTGSNEKLFF.

V and J are TRBV4-1 and TRBJ2-1, with 9 positions matching TRBD2. The J segment lost 8 bases and the V segment lost 1 base, leaving 12 bases of the junction unmatched. Germline V gene data show CDR1 as MGHRA and CDR2 as YSYEKL. The CDR3 has 17 amino acids. CDR3 sequence (DNA): TGCGCCAGCAGCCAAGTCTGGCGGGAGGGCCAAACGGATGAGCAGTTCTTC. The encoded protein is CASSQVWREGQTDEQFF.

A remark on this clone: Additional DNA sequences in this sample encode the identical CDR3. This sequence joins TRBV7-9 and TRBJ2-1, with no clear D. CDR1 is SEHNR, CDR2 FQNEAQ, per germline (reference sequence). The CDR3 is 11 residues long. V was shortened by 5 bases and J by 9 bases, with 8 bases between the two germline ends. CDR3 region: CASSPAGEQFF. In DNA, the CDR3 is TGTGCCAGCAGCCCGGCCGGTGAGCAGTTCTTC.

With regard to this clone: Other DNA sequences in this sample translate to the same CDR3. CDR3 sequence reads: CASSLVSSSYNEQFF. In DNA form, the CDR3 reads TGTGCCAGCAGCTTGGTCTCTAGTTCCTACAATGAGCAGTTCTTC. This chain links TRBV5-8 with TRBJ2-1; the D is unclear. This CDR3 has 15 residues. V was cut by 0 bases and J by 1 base, with 8 bases left in between. From germline, CDR1 is SGHTS and CDR2 YDEGEE.

This clone came up a few times. V usage is TRBV11-2 and J usage is TRBJ2-1; D is possibly TRBD1 (6 bases). CDR1 and CDR2 (germline): SGHAT, FQNNGV. Trimming stripped 2 bases from V and 7 bases from J, with 6 bases between. CDR3 size: 12 residues. CDR3 loop: CASSLQGNEQFF. CDR3 nucleotides: TGTGCCAGCAGCTTACAGGGGAATGAGCAGTTCTTC.

A note on this clone: The same CDR3 is also encoded by other DNA sequences in this sample. The chain employs TRBV27 and TRBJ2-7, with D perhaps given as TRBD1 or TRBD2 (5 bases each). V was pared by 4 bases and J by 3 bases, with 10 bases between. CDR3 size: 13 residues. Germline V gives CDR1 MNHEY, CDR2 SMNVEV (reference sequence). For the CDR3, the DNA is TGTGCCAGCAGTTGGGGGTTGAGCTACGAGCAGTACTTC. This gives the protein CASSWGLSYEQYF.

This clone was found once. Other DNA sequences from this sample encode an identical CDR3 as well. The genes are TRBV9 and TRBJ2-3; D call uncertain. Trimming shortened V by 4 bases and J by 1 base, and 13 bases separated the two germline ends. Germline CDR1 reads SGDLS; CDR2 reads YYNGEE. The CDR3 has 15 amino acids. The CDR3 protein is CASSPLRRGTDTQYF. DNA of the CDR3: TGTGCCAGCAGCCCCCTTCGGCGAGGCACAGATACGCAGTATTTT. Supplemented by reference TRBV9 and TRBJ2-3, the full variable domain reads DSGVTQTPKHLITATGQRVTLRCSPRSGDLSVYWYQQSLDQGLQFLIQYYNGEERAKGNILERFSAQQFPDLHSELNLSSLELGDSALYFCASSPLRRGTDTQYFGPGTRLTVL.

The chain uses TRBV7-9 and TRBJ2-5, with D perhaps matching TRBD2 (5 bases). Germline CDR1 is SEHNR and CDR2 is FQNEAQ (reference sequence). The CDR3 has 16 residues. The V end was cut by 2 bases, the J end by 1 base, with 14 bases between. In DNA form, the CDR3 reads TGTGCCAGCAGCTTAACCCGGGATCCGTTCCAAGAGACCCAGTACTTC. This encodes CASSLTRDPFQETQYF.

Details on this clone: Other DNA sequences in this specimen translate into the identical CDR3. The chain recombines TRBV27 with TRBJ2-7; D perhaps matches TRBD1 (5 bases). The CDR3 has 13 residues. V shed 2 bases and J shed 6 bases, with 11 bases lying between them. CDR1 MNHEY and CDR2 SMNVEV come from the germline V gene (reference sequence). The CDR3 sequence: CASSLGASGEQYF. CDR3 coding DNA: TGTGCCAGCAGTTTAGGGGCATCGGGCGAGCAGTACTTC.

In its sample, this clone was seen a few times. The chain carries TRBV7-8 and TRBJ1-1, with D perhaps matching TRBD1 (6 bases). Germline CDR1 is SGHVS and CDR2 is FQNEAQ. Trimming took 6 bases from V and 6 from J, leaving 14 bases between them. This CDR3 contains 13 residues. CDR3 protein: CASRWGLGAEAFF. In nucleotides, the CDR3 is TGTGCCAGCAGGTGGGGGCTGGGCGCTGAAGCTTTCTTT.

The CDR3 protein is CASSLVGDSGNTIYF. The DNA for the CDR3 is TGTGCCAGCAGCTTAGTGGGGGACTCTGGAAACACCATATATTTT. J is TRBJ1-3 and V is TRBV7-9; weak D call: TRBD1 (5 bases). Germline V gene lookup returns CDR1 SEHNR and CDR2 FQNEAQ (reference sequence). The CDR3 extends over 15 amino acids. The ends were cut back, 1 base at V and 0 bases at J, with 7 bases in the middle.

For the CDR3, the DNA is TGCGCCAGCAGCCAAGCCCACTCGAGAATGGAAGCTTTCTTT. The encoded protein is CASSQAHSRMEAFF. The V and J genes are TRBV4-1 and TRBJ1-1; D call uncertain. CDR3 length: 14 residues. The germline V gene has CDR1 MGHRA and CDR2 YSYEKL. V was shortened by 1 base and J by 8 bases, with 14 bases between the two germline ends.

V is TRBV6-5 and J is TRBJ2-7; D perhaps matches TRBD1 (5 bases). CDR1 MNHEY and CDR2 SVGAGI come from the germline V gene. The CDR3 is 16 amino acids. V shed 2 bases and J shed 0 bases, with 14 bases lying between them. The CDR3 DNA is TGTGCCAGCAGTTACACGACAGTACCCCACTCCTACGAGCAGTACTTC. Its protein product is CASSYTTVPHSYEQYF.

This clone was picked up one time. V is TRBV19 and J is TRBJ1-5, with a tentative D call TRBD1 (5 bases). CDR1 and CDR2 (germline): LNHDA, SQIVND (reference sequence). V lost 8 bases, J lost 2 bases, and 13 bases lay in between. The CDR3 has 14 residues. The DNA of the CDR3 is TGTGCCAGTGGCCAGATGGGGCGCAATCAGCCCCAGCATTTT. Its translation: CASGQMGRNQPQHF.

J is TRBJ2-3 and V is TRBV9; tentatively, D is TRBD1 or TRBD2 (7 bases each). This CDR3 is 16 amino acids long. Trimming cost V 3 bases and J 5 bases, with 19 bases left between them. The germline CDR1 and CDR2 sequences are SGDLS and YYNGEE. DNA for the CDR3: TGTGCCAGCAGCGAAACTAAGGCAGGGGGGGAAGATACGCAGTATTTT. This sequence encodes CASSETKAGGEDTQYF.

The chain couples TRBV29-1 to TRBJ2-7; D might be TRBD2 (5 bases). The CDR3 spans 12 residues. CDR1 and CDR2 from the germline V gene are SQVTM and ANQGSEA. Between the trimmed V and J ends, which lost 5 bases and 0 bases, there was a span of 8 bases. The DNA for the CDR3 is TGCAGCGTTTCGGACTTCTCCTACGAGCAGTACTTC. This encodes CSVSDFSYEQYF.

Regarding this clone: Other DNA variants within this sample encode the same CDR3. The rearrangement links TRBV7-9 to TRBJ1-2, with TRBD1 identical over 8 bases. V lost 3 bases to trimming and J lost 5 bases; unmatched junction nucleotides: 5. Germline V lookup: CDR1 SEHNR, CDR2 FQNEAQ (reference sequence). The CDR3 loop spans 14 amino acids. CDR3 sequence (DNA): TGTGCCAGCAGCTTCGGACAGGGTGGATATGGCTACACCTTC. It is translated as CASSFGQGGYGYTF. Full variable domain (missing parts from reference TRBV7-9 and TRBJ1-2): DTGVSQNPRHKITKRGQNVTFRCDPISEHNRLYWYRQTLGQGPEFLTYFQNEAQLEKSRLLSDRFSAERPKGSFSTLEIQRTEQGDSAMYLCASSFGQGGYGYTFGSGTRLTVV.

The chain uses TRBV28 and TRBJ2-2, with 12 bases matching TRBD2. CDR1 MDHEN and CDR2 SYDVKM come from the germline V gene. After removal of 1 base from V and 2 bases from J, the junction contained 8 bases not matched to a gene. CDR3 length equals 19 residues. CDR3 sequence (DNA): TGTGCCAGCAGTTTATCCCTAGCGGGAGGGCCCTTTAACACCGGGGAGCTGTTTTTT. Residues: CASSLSLAGGPFNTGELFF.